The rows below give T cell receptor beta chains drawn from one sample of a study of cytomegalovirus exposure and HLA in healthy donors. This table comes from immunoSEQ multiplex PCR, and its TCRdb copy is limited to in-frame clones, with some not included. The data show about 150,000 clones, 76% seen once. The sequencing input was PBMCs. The receptor source for this set is a woman aged 40 to 50 in good health and CMV-seronegative. The CDR3 runs from the conserved cysteine through the conserved F or W. D genes are given only for firm matches. Part of the rows lack a size; the others show once, few, many or a class for expanded clones.

v_call	clone_size	j_call	d_call	cdr3_nt	cdr3_aa
TRBV19	.	TRBJ1-2	.	TGTGCCAGTAGTCCAGCGGGACATCCTGTGGCGTATGGCTACACCTTC	CASSPAGHPVAYGYTF
TRBV6-1	.	TRBJ1-2	.	TGTGCCAGCAGTGAAGCGCTGGCTGTCCGCTATGGCTACACCTTC	CASSEALAVRYGYTF
TRBV4-1	.	TRBJ2-5	.	TGCGCCAGCAGCCAAGGGGGACACCTAGGTGAGACCCAGTACTTC	CASSQGGHLGETQYF
TRBV5-4	.	TRBJ2-5	TRBD2	TGTGCCAGCAGCTTGGACGGGGGGGAGACCCAGTACTTC	CASSLDGGETQYF
TRBV2	.	TRBJ2-3	TRBD2	TGTGCCAGCAGCCTAACTCCCGGGACTAGCGGGGGGGTATCCACAGATACGCAGTATTTT	CASSLTPGTSGGVSTDTQYF
TRBV19	.	TRBJ2-7	.	TGTGCCAGTAGCCCACTAGGGCCTGGCGAGCAGTACTTC	CASSPLGPGEQYF
TRBV5-1	.	TRBJ2-2	TRBD1	TGCGCCAGCAGCTTGAGGACAGGAAACACCGGGGAGCTGTTTTTT	CASSLRTGNTGELFF
TRBV28	.	TRBJ1-5	TRBD1	TGTGCCAGCAGTTTATATCGCTGGACAGGGCGGCCTAACCATTTAGCAGGCGTGAATCAGCCCCAGCATTTT	CASSLYRWTGRPNHLAGVNQPQHF
TRBV7-9	.	TRBJ2-1	TRBD2	TGTGCCAGCAGCCACCCGGGAGGGGTAGGTTACAATGAGCAGTTCTTC	CASSHPGGVGYNEQFF
TRBV29-1	.	TRBJ2-7	.	TGCAGCGCATTAGGACAGGAGGAGGGGGGTTACGAGCAGTACTTC	CSALGQEEGGYEQYF
TRBV6-1	few	TRBJ2-4	.	TGTGCCAGCAGAGGTCCAGGCCTAAACATTCAGTACTTC	CASRGPGLNIQYF
TRBV5-1	.	TRBJ1-3	.	TGCGCCAGCAAGGAGGGGAGCTCTGGAAACACCATATATTTT	CASKEGSSGNTIYF
TRBV19	.	TRBJ2-7	TRBD2	TGTGCCAGTAGTATCTGGCGGGAGGGCCTCGAGCAGTACTTC	CASSIWREGLEQYF
TRBV5-1	.	TRBJ2-7	.	TGCGCCAGCAGCTTAAGTCAGGGGCACTCCTACGAGCAGTACTTC	CASSLSQGHSYEQYF
TRBV30	.	TRBJ2-7	TRBD2	TGTGCCTGGAGTGTAGGACTAGTGGCGGCCGAGCAGTACTTC	CAWSVGLVAAEQYF
TRBV12-5	.	TRBJ2-1	.	TGTGCTAGTGGTTTGAACAACCCAGGGAATGAGCAGTTCTTC	CASGLNNPGNEQFF
TRBV5-6	once	TRBJ2-7	TRBD1	TGTGCCAGCAGCGGGACAGGGACCGAGCAGTACTTC	CASSGTGTEQYF
TRBV5-4	.	TRBJ1-5	.	TGTGCCAGCAGCTTACGGGGAATGAATCAGCCCCAGCATTTT	CASSLRGMNQPQHF
TRBV11-2	.	TRBJ2-1	TRBD1	TGTGCCAGCAGCCGAGGACAGGGGGCAAGGGACAATGAGCAGTTCTTC	CASSRGQGARDNEQFF
TRBV7-8	.	TRBJ1-1	TRBD1	TGTGCCAGCAGCTTATATGGACAGGGGGCGGCGATGAACACTGAAGCTTTCTTT	CASSLYGQGAAMNTEAFF
TRBV7-9	.	TRBJ1-2	.	TGTGCCAGCAGCCCGGAGCCCTATGGCTACACCTTC	CASSPEPYGYTF
TRBV18	.	TRBJ2-3	.	TGTGCCAGCTCACTCACCGGCGGGACTCTAGGAGGGGCAGATACGCAGTATTTT	CASSLTGGTLGGADTQYF
TRBV7-6	.	TRBJ2-2	TRBD2	TGTGCCAGCAGCCCCAGCGGGGGCTATATGGGGGAGCTGTTTTTT	CASSPSGGYMGELFF
TRBV19	.	TRBJ1-1	.	TGTGCCAGTAGTATTTTTAAGAACACTGAAGCTTTCTTT	CASSIFKNTEAFF
TRBV21-1	.	TRBJ1-2	.	TGTGCCAGCAGCACTATCGACAGGGGGCATGGCTACACCTTC	CASSTIDRGHGYTF
TRBV5-6	.	TRBJ1-1	.	TGTGCCAGCAGCTTTGACCGGGCTGAAGCTTTCTTT	CASSFDRAEAFF
TRBV15	few	TRBJ1-2	.	TGTGCCACCAGCAGAGAAACAGGGCGACTTTCTAACTATGGCTACACCTTC	CATSRETGRLSNYGYTF
TRBV11-2	.	TRBJ2-7	TRBD2	TGTGCCAGCAGCCCGTGGGTAGCGGGAGGGCCAGGAGACGAGCAGTACTTC	CASSPWVAGGPGDEQYF
TRBV30	.	TRBJ2-5	.	TGTGCCTGGAGTGTACGTGACTTCCAAGAGACCCAGTACTTC	CAWSVRDFQETQYF
TRBV5-6	.	TRBJ2-7	.	TGTGCCAGCAGCTTTGACAGAGCCTACGAGCAGTACTTC	CASSFDRAYEQYF
TRBV29-1	.	TRBJ1-1	.	TGCAGCGAATCAGGGGAAATGAACACTGAAGCTTTCTTT	CSESGEMNTEAFF
TRBV4-1	.	TRBJ2-7	TRBD1	TGCGCCAGCAGCCAAGGGCGACAGGGCTACGAGCAGTACTTC	CASSQGRQGYEQYF
TRBV19	few	TRBJ1-5	TRBD1	TGTGCCAGTAGTCCAAGGACAGGGGGCGGGAATCAGCCCCAGCATTTT	CASSPRTGGGNQPQHF
TRBV11-2	.	TRBJ1-2	TRBD1	TGTGCCAGCAGCTTAGCCTCGGGACAGGGGTTGGGTGGCTACACCTTC	CASSLASGQGLGGYTF
TRBV9	.	TRBJ1-1	.	TGTGCCAGCAGCGTAGATGTCGGAGGGACTGAAGCTTTCTTT	CASSVDVGGTEAFF
TRBV11-2	.	TRBJ2-7	.	TGTGCCAGCAGCTTAGGTCCAGGCAGGTCGTTTAACTACGAGCAGTACTTC	CASSLGPGRSFNYEQYF
TRBV19	.	TRBJ1-1	.	TGTGCCAGTAGTATCGTGTCAGGGCACTTCCCGAACACTGAAGCTTTCTTT	CASSIVSGHFPNTEAFF